The 32 T cell receptor beta chains below come from one sample, sequenced in a study of monozygotic twins with inflammatory bowel disease (dated by TCRdb to 2018 to 2020). The library was made by 5' RACE. The sequencing machine was an Illumina HiSeq 2500. After reprocessing by TCRdb, each CDR3 protein sequence is one entry, and no DNA is given. This sample's table lists about 440,000 distinct CDR3 sequences. The ten largest clones take up 2.4% of the sample. The source material was blood. These receptor sequences come from a human donor with ulcerative colitis or Crohn's disease, or a healthy co-twin of an affected twin (not recorded which).

The genes are TRBV6-1 and TRBJ2-4; there is no DNA to check the TCRdb D call of TRBD1. The germline V gene has CDR1 MNHNS and CDR2 SASEGT. This CDR3 comprises 15 residues. The CDR3 region is CASSMGTEPLNIQYF.

The V gene is TRBV2, the J gene TRBJ2-6. This CDR3 is built from 14 residues. CDR1 and CDR2 (germline): SNHLY, FYNNEI. CDR3 residues: CATVLSPGANVLTF.

V gene TRBV20-1 combines with J gene TRBJ1-5. This CDR3 comprises 14 residues. The V gene's germline CDR1 is DFQATT and CDR2 SNEGSKA (reference sequence). The chain's CDR3 is CSARDASRNQPQHF.

The chain employs TRBV7-2 and TRBJ2-7. CDR3 length: 12 residues. Germline values: CDR1 SGHTA, CDR2 FQGNSA. The CDR3 sequence is CASSSTGSEQYF.

The chain is built from TRBV5-1 and TRBJ1-2. The CDR3 has 13 amino acids. The germline V gene encodes CDR1 SGHRS and CDR2 YFSETQ. CDR3 sequence reads: CASSFDSNYGYTF. Based on the CDR3 plus reference TRBV5-1 and TRBJ1-2, the full variable domain is KAGVTQTPRYLIKTRGQQVTLSCSPISGHRSVSWYQQTPGQGLQFLFEYFSETQRNKGNFPGRFSGRQFSNSRSEMNVSTLELGDSALYLCASSFDSNYGYTFGSGTRLTVV.

The gene calls are TRBV20-1 and TRBJ2-6. Germline lookup yields CDR1 DFQATT and CDR2 SNEGSKA (reference sequence). The length of the CDR3 is 15 residues. CDR3: CSAMERRSGANVLTF.

The chain employs TRBV6-5 and TRBJ2-7; TCRdb calls TRBD1, which cannot be checked without DNA. The CDR3 runs to 15 residues. Germline CDR1 is MNHEY and CDR2 is SVGAGI. The CDR3 sequence: CASSSPGQGAYEQYF.

This chain connects TRBV5-6 to TRBJ1-1; TCRdb reports TRBD1, a call that lacks DNA to check it against. CDR1 is SGHDT and CDR2 is YYEEEE in the germline V gene. This CDR3 has 14 residues. CDR3 sequence: CASSLRTELGKAFF.

V is TRBV20-1 and J is TRBJ2-7; no DNA is available, so the TRBD2 call from TCRdb remains unchecked. Germline CDR1 DFQATT, CDR2 SNEGSKA (reference sequence). The CDR3 totals 14 residues. Here the CDR3 reads CSARVRGSPHEQYF.

The chain employs TRBV6-1 and TRBJ2-2. This CDR3 is 13 amino acids long. The V gene's germline CDR1 is MNHNS and CDR2 SASEGT. The CDR3 here is CASMSGRTGELFF.

The chain couples TRBV20-1 to TRBJ2-5. The germline gives CDR1 DFQATT, CDR2 SNEGSKA (reference sequence). The CDR3 has 14 amino acids. The CDR3 loop is CSARPPSGVETQYF.

This chain connects TRBV6-6 to TRBJ1-5. CDR1 is MNHNY, CDR2 SVGAGI, per germline (reference sequence). The CDR3 has 13 amino acids. CDR3 sequence: CASSYGENQPQHF.

The chain has TRBV5-1 and TRBJ2-7; TCRdb calls TRBD1, which cannot be checked without DNA. The length of the CDR3 is 15 residues. Germline-derived CDR1 and CDR2 are SGHRS and YFSETQ. The CDR3: CASSSGATGYSEQYF.

This chain links TRBV7-6 with TRBJ1-1. The CDR3 has 15 residues. CDR1 and CDR2 from the germline V gene are SGHVS and FNYEAQ. CDR3 amino acids: CASSSLGQMGTEAFF.

The chain joins TRBV7-2 to TRBJ2-7; the TRBD2 assignment by TCRdb is unverifiable without DNA. The CDR3 sequence is 15 residues long. From germline, CDR1 is SGHTA and CDR2 FQGNSA. The chain's CDR3 is CASSRTRLNSDEQYF.

V and J are TRBV10-3 and TRBJ2-7; TCRdb names TRBD2, which stays unverified in the absence of DNA. The CDR3 spans 13 residues. Germline CDR1 and CDR2: ENHRY and SYGVKD. This CDR3 is CAIQTGLAYEQYF.

V is TRBV4-1 and J is TRBJ2-7; TCRdb gives TRBD2 as the D gene, but with no DNA this cannot be confirmed. The CDR3 contains 16 residues. Per germline, CDR1 MGHRA and CDR2 YSYEKL. The CDR3 spells CASSQDSLAGSYEQYF.

The rearrangement joins TRBV5-4 to TRBJ2-3. Germline CDR1 reads SGHNT; CDR2 reads YYREEE (reference sequence). CDR3 length equals 12 residues. This CDR3 is CASSPGWDTQYF. Variable domain in full (rest from reference TRBV5-4 and TRBJ2-3): ETGVTQSPTHLIKTRGQQVTLRCSSQSGHNTVSWYQQALGQGPQFIFQYYREEENGRGNFPPRFSGLQFPNYSSELNVNALELDDSALYLCASSPGWDTQYFGPGTRLTVL.

This rearrangement joins TRBV19 to TRBJ1-1; no DNA is available, so the TRBD1 call from TCRdb remains unchecked. The germline V gene encodes CDR1 LNHDA and CDR2 SQIVND (reference sequence). The CDR3 runs 15 residues. The CDR3 region is CASSMRGQMYTEAFF.

The chain is built from TRBV12-3 or TRBV12-4 and TRBJ1-6; the D call from TCRdb, TRBD1, cannot be confirmed without DNA. The CDR3 covers 14 residues. CDR3 protein: CASSPGQGRSPLHF.

The CDR3 spells CASASGRERSWNEQFF. This rearrangement joins TRBV5-1 to TRBJ2-1; TCRdb selects TRBD1, and the lack of DNA leaves this call unchecked. The CDR3 contains 16 residues. In germline, CDR1 is SGHRS, CDR2 YFSETQ.

The chain is built from TRBV18 and TRBJ2-3. Germline CDR1 and CDR2: KGHSH and LQKENI. The length of the CDR3 is 14 residues. CDR3 region: CASSPPEGTDTQYF.

J is TRBJ2-3 and V is TRBV4-2; TCRdb picks TRBD1, but there is no DNA to check that call. This CDR3 has 14 amino acids. In germline, CDR1 is LGHNA, CDR2 YNFKEQ. The CDR3 spells CASSQGGGTDTQYF.

The rearrangement links TRBV2 to TRBJ2-4. Germline V gene lookup returns CDR1 SNHLY and CDR2 FYNNEI. The CDR3 loop spans 15 amino acids. CDR3 loop: CASSDRVSVKNIQYF.

The rearrangement uses TRBV18 and TRBJ1-1. Per germline, CDR1 KGHSH and CDR2 LQKENI. The CDR3 sequence is 14 residues long. CDR3 residues: CASSPSMANTEAFF.

The V gene is TRBV7-2, the J gene TRBJ1-5. Germline CDR1 reads SGHTA; CDR2 reads FQGNSA. The CDR3 consists of 11 residues. This CDR3 is CASSLGLSQHF.

The chain carries TRBV28 and TRBJ2-7; no DNA is available, so the TRBD1 call from TCRdb remains unchecked. Per germline, CDR1 MDHEN and CDR2 SYDVKM. The CDR3 is 15 residues long. The CDR3 protein is CASSPRVNKGYEQYF. Drawing the rest from reference TRBV28 and TRBJ2-7, the complete variable domain is DVKVTQSSRYLVKRTGEKVFLECVQDMDHENMFWYRQDPGLGLRLIYFSYDVKMKEKGDIPEGYSVSREKKERFSLILESASTNQTSMYLCASSPRVNKGYEQYFGPGTRLTVT.

This chain uses TRBV6-2 or TRBV6-3 with TRBJ2-5; lacking DNA, the TRBD2 call made by TCRdb goes unchecked. Per the germline V gene, CDR1 is MNHEY and CDR2 is SVGEGT. This CDR3 contains 16 residues. The CDR3 sequence is CASSSTWTSGLETQYF.

The chain uses TRBV21-1 and TRBJ2-5; TCRdb indicates TRBD1, and absent DNA this call remains unverified. TRBV21-1 is a pseudogene. The CDR3 spans 16 residues. The CDR3 loop reads CASITRPDRGQETQYF.

This chain joins TRBV7-9 and TRBJ1-2; the TCRdb D gene call, TRBD1, has no DNA to confirm it. Germline values: CDR1 SEHNR, CDR2 FQNEAQ (reference sequence). The CDR3 covers 15 residues. CDR3 sequence reads: CASSQGQAFGYGYTF. Full variable domain (missing parts from reference TRBV7-9 and TRBJ1-2): DTGVSQNPRHKITKRGQNVTFRCDPISEHNRLYWYRQTLGQGPEFLTYFQNEAQLEKSRLLSDRFSAERPKGSFSTLEIQRTEQGDSAMYLCASSQGQAFGYGYTFGSGTRLTVV.

The chain employs TRBV12-3 or TRBV12-4 and TRBJ2-2; TCRdb gives TRBD2 as the D gene, but with no DNA this cannot be confirmed. CDR3 length equals 16 residues. CDR3 residues: CASSRLGESNTGELFF.

The gene calls are TRBV20-1 and TRBJ2-3; the D call of TRBD2 rests on TCRdb alone, since no DNA is present to check it. Germline V gives CDR1 DFQATT, CDR2 SNEGSKA (reference sequence). The length of the CDR3 is 16 residues. The CDR3 loop reads CSAPFIAGETTDTQYF.